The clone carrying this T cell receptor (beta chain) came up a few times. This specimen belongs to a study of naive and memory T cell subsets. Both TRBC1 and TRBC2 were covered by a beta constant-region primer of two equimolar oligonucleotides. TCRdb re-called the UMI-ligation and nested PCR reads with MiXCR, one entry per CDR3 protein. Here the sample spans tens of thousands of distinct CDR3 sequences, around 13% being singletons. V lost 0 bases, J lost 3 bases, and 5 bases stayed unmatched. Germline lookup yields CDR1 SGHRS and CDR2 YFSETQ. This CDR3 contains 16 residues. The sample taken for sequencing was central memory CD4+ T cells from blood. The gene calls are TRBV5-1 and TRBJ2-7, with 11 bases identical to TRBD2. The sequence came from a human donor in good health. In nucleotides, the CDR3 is TGCGCCAGCAGCTTGGGGCTCCTAGCGGGAGGCTACGAGCAGTACTTC. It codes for CASSLGLLAGGYEQYF.